Listed below are T cell receptor beta chains from one sample, sequenced in a study of blood T cell repertoires in COVID-19. Assay used: immunoSEQ multiplex PCR; TCRdb lists only in-frame clones, some missing. In the table there are about 200,000 clones, more than 80% of which are singletons. Material: PBMCs or T cells enriched from blood (not recorded which). These receptor sequences come from a woman between 18 and 29 years old who had recovered from COVID-19. Both conserved end residues are part of each CDR3. A D gene is named only where the DNA matches it firmly. Size values are once, few and many counts, or a class for expanded clones, and some rows have none.

V	size	D	J	CDR3	DNA
TRBV19	NA	NA	TRBJ1-5	CASRTDRRNQPQHF	TGTGCCAGTAGGACGGACAGAAGGAATCAGCCCCAGCATTTT
TRBV12-5	NA	NA	TRBJ2-5	CASGFRLQETQYF	TGTGCTAGTGGTTTCCGCCTTCAGGAGACCCAGTACTTC
TRBV18	NA	NA	TRBJ2-1	CASSPILYNEQFF	TGTGCCAGCTCACCTATACTATACAATGAGCAGTTCTTC
TRBV28	NA	NA	TRBJ1-2	CASSLGGGGYTF	TGTGCCAGCAGTTTGGGGGGAGGCGGCTACACCTTC
TRBV27	NA	NA	TRBJ1-2	CASSLWGRDGYTF	TGTGCCAGCAGTTTATGGGGGAGGGATGGCTACACCTTC
TRBV7-9	NA	TRBD1	TRBJ1-5	CASSSGGLNQPQHF	TGTGCCAGCAGCTCAGGGGGGCTCAATCAGCCCCAGCATTTT
TRBV30	once	NA	TRBJ1-3	CAWSVLYDGGDISGNTIYF	TGTGCCTGGAGTGTACTCTACGATGGGGGGGACATCTCTGGAAACACCATATATTTT
TRBV6-5	once	NA	TRBJ1-1	CASRESNTEAFF	TGTGCCAGCAGAGAGTCGAACACTGAAGCTTTCTTT
TRBV3-1/TRBV3-2	NA	TRBD1	TRBJ1-2	CASSQSAGTGSNYGYTF	TGTGCCAGCAGCCAGTCCGCCGGGACAGGGTCTAACTATGGCTACACCTTC
TRBV30	NA	NA	TRBJ1-1	CAWSAQGYTEAFF	TGTGCCTGGAGTGCCCAGGGTTACACTGAAGCTTTCTTT
TRBV6-4	NA	TRBD1	TRBJ2-1	CASSDSGTGYPNEQFF	TGTGCCAGCAGTGACTCAGGGACAGGGTACCCCAATGAGCAGTTCTTC
TRBV2	NA	NA	TRBJ1-5	CASRRGGQPQHF	TGTGCCAGCAGGCGGGGAGGGCAGCCCCAGCATTTT
TRBV30	NA	NA	TRBJ1-6	CAAEGPPLHF	TGTGCTGCCGAGGGCCCACCCCTCCACTTT
TRBV10-3	NA	NA	TRBJ1-4	CAISGTVGVDEKLFF	TGTGCCATCAGTGGGACAGTTGGGGTGGATGAAAAACTGTTTTTT
TRBV13	NA	NA	TRBJ1-3	CASRSLGGRPGNTIYF	TGTGCCAGCAGATCATTAGGGGGTCGCCCTGGAAACACCATATATTTT
TRBV19	NA	NA	TRBJ1-1	CASSQNRKVQNTEAFF	TGTGCCAGTAGCCAGAACAGAAAAGTACAGAACACTGAAGCTTTCTTT
TRBV21-1	NA	NA	TRBJ1-2	CASSKVPGDKTRFYGYTF	TGTGCCAGCAGCAAAGTTCCCGGCGACAAAACCCGCTTCTATGGCTACACCTTC
TRBV11-2	NA	NA	TRBJ1-1	CASGTLNTEAFF	TGTGCCAGCGGGACACTTAACACTGAAGCTTTCTTT
TRBV5-6	NA	NA	TRBJ1-2	CASSLRGMDYGYTF	TGTGCCAGCAGCTTGAGGGGCATGGACTATGGCTACACCTTC
TRBV5-1	NA	TRBD1	TRBJ2-2	CASSLQGAPENTGELFF	TGCGCCAGCAGCTTACAGGGGGCGCCTGAGAACACCGGGGAGCTGTTTTTT
TRBV6-5	NA	TRBD1	TRBJ1-1	CASSRDRGSKAFF	TGTGCCAGCAGTCGGGACAGGGGCTCAAAGGCTTTCTTT
TRBV7-2	NA	NA	TRBJ1-6	CASSWEGRVYNSPLHF	TGTGCCAGCAGCTGGGAGGGACGCGTTTATAATTCACCCCTCCACTTT
TRBV7-9	NA	NA	TRBJ2-7	CASSQDSVLYF	TGTGCCAGCAGCCAGGACTCCGTTTTGTACTTC
TRBV7-9	NA	TRBD1	TRBJ2-2	CASSSRQGNNTGELFF	TGTGCCAGCAGCTCGCGACAGGGCAACAACACCGGGGAGCTGTTTTTT
TRBV19	NA	NA	TRBJ1-1	CASSIPPFSPYLVNTEAFF	TGTGCCAGTAGTATTCCCCCTTTTTCCCCGTACTTGGTGAACACTGAAGCTTTCTTT
TRBV6-5	NA	NA	TRBJ1-4	CASSYSTGHPEKLFF	TGTGCCAGCAGTTACTCTACCGGACACCCCGAAAAACTGTTTTTT
TRBV6-5	NA	NA	TRBJ1-6	CASSYQGNSPLHF	TGTGCCAGCAGTTACCAGGGCAATTCACCCCTCCACTTT
TRBV2	few	TRBD1	TRBJ2-7	CASSGDRGYEQYF	TGTGCCAGCAGCGGGGACAGAGGCTACGAGCAGTACTTC
TRBV29-1	NA	TRBD1	TRBJ1-1	CSVDRGPTEAFF	TGCAGCGTTGATAGGGGGCCTACTGAAGCTTTCTTT
TRBV10-3	NA	NA	TRBJ2-3	CATVAGQGPDTQYF	TGTGCCACCGTAGCGGGACAGGGTCCAGATACGCAGTATTTT
TRBV6-4	NA	TRBD2	TRBJ2-3	CASSQLPTSGGGTDTQYF	TGTGCCAGCAGCCAACTCCCGACTAGCGGGGGGGGAACAGATACGCAGTATTTT
TRBV5-1	NA	NA	TRBJ1-6	CASSLSDNSPLHF	TGCGCCAGCAGCTTGTCGGATAATTCACCCCTCCACTTT
TRBV18	NA	NA	TRBJ1-1	CASSPRQELMNTEAFF	TGTGCCAGCTCACCACGACAGGAGCTCATGAACACTGAAGCTTTCTTT
TRBV12-3/TRBV12-4	NA	NA	TRBJ1-1	CASEGMNTEAFF	TGTGCCAGCGAGGGAATGAACACTGAAGCTTTCTTT
TRBV6-2/TRBV6-3	once	NA	TRBJ1-1	CASSYPGKTEAFF	TGTGCCAGCAGTTACCCCGGTAAAACTGAAGCTTTCTTT
TRBV6-1	NA	NA	TRBJ1-5	CASSEALGGNQPQHF	TGTGCCAGCAGTGAAGCGCTAGGGGGCAATCAGCCCCAGCATTTT
TRBV28	NA	NA	TRBJ1-6	CASSPSAGASSPLHF	TGTGCCAGCAGCCCCTCGGCGGGGGCGAGTTCACCCCTCCACTTT
TRBV11-2	NA	NA	TRBJ1-1	CASSLSWNTEAFF	TGTGCCAGCAGCTTAAGCTGGAACACTGAAGCTTTCTTT
TRBV28	NA	TRBD1	TRBJ1-1	CASRTGTGIYEAFF	TGTGCCAGCAGAACCGGGACAGGGATTTATGAAGCTTTCTTT
TRBV19	NA	NA	TRBJ1-1	CASTSDIYQNLNTEAFF	TGTGCCAGTACCTCAGACATTTACCAAAACTTGAACACTGAAGCTTTCTTT
TRBV27	NA	NA	TRBJ1-2	CASSLEGRPSNGYTF	TGTGCCAGCAGTTTGGAGGGGCGCCCTTCAAATGGCTACACCTTC
TRBV18	NA	TRBD1	TRBJ1-2	CASSPVGQGYGYTF	TGTGCCAGCTCCCCTGTGGGACAGGGGTATGGCTACACCTTC
TRBV5-4	NA	NA	TRBJ2-7	CASSSKTGNPYEQYF	TGTGCCAGCAGCTCTAAAACAGGGAACCCCTACGAGCAGTACTTC
TRBV28	NA	NA	TRBJ1-5	CASKGDQPQHF	TGTGCCAGCAAAGGGGATCAGCCCCAGCATTTT
TRBV13	once	NA	TRBJ1-2	CASSLQGYGYTF	TGTGCCAGCAGCCTCCAGGGGTATGGCTACACCTTC
TRBV5-4	NA	TRBD1	TRBJ1-6	CASSLPGTGNNSPLHF	TGTGCCAGCAGCTTGCCCGGGACAGGAAATAATTCACCCCTCCACTTT
TRBV11-2	NA	NA	TRBJ1-3	CASSSSPQPRVDSGNTIYF	TGTGCCAGCAGCTCTAGCCCACAACCACGGGTGGACTCTGGAAACACCATATATTTT
TRBV5-6	NA	TRBD2	TRBJ2-3	CASSPTILTSGYEADTQYF	TGTGCCAGCAGCCCAACTATATTGACTAGCGGGTATGAAGCAGATACGCAGTATTTT
TRBV12-5	NA	NA	TRBJ2-2	CASGLVVIRRTGELFF	TGTGCTAGTGGTTTGGTAGTAATAAGGAGGACCGGGGAGCTGTTTTTT
TRBV9	NA	TRBD1	TRBJ2-3	CASSVGPGGSYTQYF	TGTGCCAGCAGCGTAGGGCCAGGGGGCAGTTATACGCAGTATTTT
TRBV5-1	NA	TRBD1	TRBJ1-1	CASSLVGGQGVTEAFF	TGCGCCAGCAGCTTGGTAGGCGGACAGGGGGTTACTGAAGCTTTCTTT
TRBV6-5	NA	NA	TRBJ2-7	CASSYFTGYEQYF	TGTGCCAGCAGTTACTTTACAGGCTACGAGCAGTACTTC
TRBV19	NA	NA	TRBJ2-7	CASRQGWAYEQYF	TGTGCCAGTCGGCAGGGGTGGGCCTACGAGCAGTACTTC
TRBV6-5	NA	NA	TRBJ1-2	CASSPFRTEIGYTF	TGTGCCAGCAGCCCATTCCGGACAGAGATTGGCTACACCTTC
TRBV4-1	NA	TRBD1	TRBJ1-2	CASSQDTWGRDSRASNYGYTF	TGCGCCAGCAGCCAAGATACGTGGGGACGGGACAGCCGCGCTTCTAACTATGGCTACACCTTC